This T cell receptor (beta chain) was retrieved from a study of cytomegalovirus exposure and HLA in healthy donors. The study's findings and limits: An ancestry cluster, one associated with Asian ancestry, reportedly showed fewer N-insertions than the approximately 720-donor mean in a later analysis. TCR beta chain V- and J-gene trimming was linked, in a later analysis, to a missense variant in DCLRE1C.

Details on this clone: What it binds is not known.

The V gene's germline CDR1 is SGHDT and CDR2 YYEEEE. Unmatched junction bases numbered 8, after V lost 4 bases and J lost 2 bases. The CDR3 is 16 amino acids. In the PCR, 60 Vbeta and 13 Jbeta primers were used. Original processing methods: Counted up in a later analysis, unique TCR beta chains came to about 80 million, with around 9.9 million shared. Some clones are missing from TCRdb's copy, which holds only in-frame ones; the method was immunoSEQ multiplex PCR. That table gives V, J and clone size, and the DNA gave D and trimming. The sample has some 97,000 clones; more than 65% are singletons. Healthy people donating bone marrow made up the donors.

Sequencing was performed on PBMCs. The receptor was derived from a woman aged 45-65 years in good health and CMV-seropositive. This chain connects TRBV5-6 to TRBJ1-4, with 7 bases lining up with TRBD1. In nucleotides, the CDR3 is TGTGCCAGCAGCATCCGGACAGGAGGGACTAATGAAAAACTGTTTTTT. It encodes CASSIRTGGTNEKLFF.